Shown below are 31 T cell receptor beta chains from a single sample sequenced in a study of T cell changes during pregnancy in multiple sclerosis. Sequencing was performed with immunoSEQ multiplex PCR; in TCRdb, only in-frame clones are kept and a portion is missing. The data hold 90,000 to 120,000 clones, with around 93% observed a single time. The starting material was peripheral blood, obtained before pregnancy. These TCRs come from a female donor with multiple sclerosis, enrolled in a pregnancy study.

The chain couples TRBV7-2 to TRBJ2-3, with D perhaps matching TRBD2 (5 bases). Germline assignment: CDR1 SGHTA and CDR2 FQGNSA. V was pared by 1 base and J by 0 bases, with 8 bases between. CDR3 size: 15 residues. CDR3 region: CASSLGASSTDTQYF. CDR3 coding DNA: TGTGCCAGCAGCTTAGGGGCTAGCAGCACAGATACGCAGTATTTT.

Of note for this clone: A much larger clone is a single base away; this may be a read error. The sample contains more than one DNA sequence encoding this CDR3. The chain has TRBV4-2 and TRBJ2-7; 8 bases match TRBD2. CDR1 is LGHNA, CDR2 YNFKEQ, per germline. The trim removed 1 base at V and 0 bases at J, leaving 2 bases unmatched. This CDR3 region has 15 residues. CDR3 bases: TGTGCCAGCAGCCAAGCAAGCGGGAGCTCCTACGAGCAGTACTTC. This codes for CASSQASGSSYEQYF.

This chain connects TRBV28 to TRBJ1-2; D perhaps matches TRBD1 (6 bases). This CDR3 is 15 amino acids long. Trimming pared 5 bases from V and 6 bases from J, leaving 19 bases between. Germline CDR1 and CDR2: MDHEN and SYDVKM. In nucleotides, the CDR3 is TGTGCCAGCAGTCCTCCCATCGACAGGATTAATGGCTACACCTTC. Its protein product is CASSPPIDRINGYTF.

The rearrangement joins TRBV5-4 to TRBJ2-1; 8 nucleotides line up with TRBD2. The CDR3 extends over 11 amino acids. Losses at the gene ends were 4 bases for V and 13 bases for J; bases not matched to a gene: 4. Germline-derived CDR1 and CDR2 are SGHNT and YYREEE (reference sequence). CDR3 in amino acids: CASSEGLDQFF. The DNA for the CDR3 is TGTGCCAGCAGCGAGGGACTAGATCAGTTCTTC.

Notes on this clone: One end of the junction varies from germline; a read error may be responsible. The chain's CDR3 is CASKTGLAQYEQYF. The CDR3 DNA reads TGTGCGAGCAAAACGGGACTAGCACAATACGAGCAGTACTTC. The chain combines TRBV6-5 with TRBJ2-7, with 9 bases matching TRBD2. The germline V gene encodes CDR1 MNHEY and CDR2 SVGAGI. The CDR3 is made up of 14 amino acids.

The CDR3 region has the DNA TGTGCCAGCAGTCCCCGACAGCCAACTAATGAAAAACTGTTTTTT. Its translation: CASSPRQPTNEKLFF. V is TRBV27 and J is TRBJ1-4, with a weak D call TRBD1 (5 bases). Germline V CDR1 and CDR2: MNHEY, SMNVEV (reference sequence). The V end lost 5 bases, the J end lost 0 bases, and 10 bases lay between the germline ends. The length of the CDR3 is 15 residues.

This chain uses TRBV30 with TRBJ1-1; tentative D call: TRBD1 (5 bases). Germline lookup yields CDR1 GTSNPN and CDR2 SVGIG (reference sequence). The CDR3 is made up of 13 amino acids. V was shortened by 2 bases and J by 2 bases, with 9 bases between the two germline ends. CDR3 nucleotides: TGTGCCTGGAGTACTCAGGGAAACACTGAAGCTTTCTTT. Protein product: CAWSTQGNTEAFF. The whole variable domain, filled in from reference TRBV30 and TRBJ1-1, reads SQTIHQWPATLVQPVGSPLSLECTVEGTSNPNLYWYRQAAGRGLQLLFYSVGIGQISSEVPQNLSASRPQDRQFILSSKKLLLSDSGFYLCAWSTQGNTEAFFGQGTRLTVV.

The chain combines TRBV5-1 with TRBJ1-1; possible D gene TRBD1, 6 bases. Germline V CDR1 and CDR2: SGHRS, YFSETQ. Trimming stripped 3 bases from V and 3 bases from J, with 30 bases between. This CDR3 is built from 20 residues. CDR3 in DNA: TGCGCCAGCAGCTCCAATTCCATCCCCAGGGGAAGGTCGGGTCACACTGAAGCTTTCTTT. Amino acid sequence: CASSSNSIPRGRSGHTEAFF.

V gene TRBV28 combines with J gene TRBJ2-7; perhaps TRBD1 as D (5 bases). Trimming cost V 6 bases and J 2 bases, with 11 bases left between them. Germline values: CDR1 MDHEN, CDR2 SYDVKM. The CDR3 totals 13 residues. Here the CDR3 DNA reads TGTGCCAGCAGCACGACAGAGACCTACGAGCAGTACTTC. It yields the protein CASSTTETYEQYF.

The rearrangement joins TRBV7-2 to TRBJ1-1; D is unclear. The CDR3 is 14 residues long. Germline V lookup: CDR1 SGHTA, CDR2 FQGNSA. Trimming left V 1 base short and J 5 bases short, with 11 bases between. The CDR3 loop reads CASSLGRAATEAFF. CDR3 nucleotide sequence: TGTGCCAGCAGCTTAGGGAGAGCGGCGACTGAAGCTTTCTTT.

This clone is a singleton in its sample. The genes are TRBV5-5 and TRBJ1-1, with a tentative D call TRBD1 (5 bases). The CDR3 is made up of 13 amino acids. Per germline, CDR1 SGHKS and CDR2 YYEKEE (reference sequence). The V end lost 0 bases, the J end lost 8 bases, and 11 bases lay between the germline ends. CDR3 in DNA: TGTGCCAGCAGCTTGGCAGGGAGGGGAGAAGCTTTCTTT. Translation: CASSLAGRGEAFF. Looking up the rest from reference TRBV5-5 and TRBJ1-1 gives the full variable domain: DAGVTQSPTHLIKTRGQQVTLRCSPISGHKSVSWYQQVLGQGPQFIFQYYEKEERGRGNFPDRFSARQFPNYSSELNVNALLLGDSALYLCASSLAGRGEAFFGQGTRLTVV.

V is TRBV4-1 and J is TRBJ2-7; TRBD2 matches 8 bases. This CDR3 comprises 16 residues. Germline V lookup: CDR1 MGHRA, CDR2 YSYEKL. The J segment lost 0 bases and the V segment lost 1 base, leaving 5 bases of the junction unmatched. CDR3 in amino acids: CASSQGLAGGSYEQYF. In nucleotides, the CDR3 is TGCGCCAGCAGCCAAGGCCTAGCGGGTGGCTCCTACGAGCAGTACTTC.

V and J are TRBV29-1 and TRBJ2-7; 9 positions agree with TRBD2. This CDR3 has 19 residues. The junction had 20 bases not matched to a gene; V was cut back by 3 bases and J by 2 bases. Germline V gives CDR1 SQVTM, CDR2 ANQGSEA. CDR3 loop: CSVDLVAGHNSGRAYEQYF. In nucleotides, the CDR3 is TGCAGCGTTGACTTGGTTGCCGGCCACAATAGCGGGAGAGCCTACGAGCAGTACTTC.

This chain uses TRBV7-2 with TRBJ1-3, with TRBD1 as a possible D gene (5 bases). Looked up from germline, CDR1 is SGHTA and CDR2 is FQGNSA. The CDR3 sequence is 15 residues long. Trimming cost V 4 bases and J 6 bases, with 16 bases left between them. The CDR3 sequence: CASSSPAGSANTIYF. The CDR3 region has the DNA TGTGCCAGCAGCTCCCCCGCAGGGTCAGCAAACACCATATATTTT.

The chain combines TRBV6-5 with TRBJ2-7; TRBD1 matches at 7 bases. CDR3 length: 15 residues. J gave up 3 bases and V 5 bases, and 10 bases lay outside the gene matches. Germline V gene lookup returns CDR1 MNHEY and CDR2 SVGAGI. CDR3 loop: CASSPRGTANYEQYF. The CDR3, as DNA: TGTGCCAGCAGTCCGAGGGGGACAGCTAACTACGAGCAGTACTTC.

The chain has TRBV4-1 and TRBJ2-7; 10 bases line up with TRBD2. Germline V gene lookup returns CDR1 MGHRA and CDR2 YSYEKL. The CDR3 is 15 amino acids. The V gene end was trimmed by 5 bases and the J gene end by 0 bases; junction bases not matched to a gene: 4. CDR3 nucleotides: TGCGCCAGCAGCTTCCGGACTAGCGGCTCCTACGAGCAGTACTTC. Encoded protein: CASSFRTSGSYEQYF.

Only one count was recorded for this clone. The chain uses TRBV6-5 and TRBJ1-2; D gene ambiguous. The CDR3 contains 15 residues. Trimming removed 4 bases at V and 5 bases at J, with 17 bases between. The germline V gene encodes CDR1 MNHEY and CDR2 SVGAGI. The CDR3: CASSSRRIGLYGYTF. In DNA, the CDR3 is TGTGCCAGCAGTTCGAGGAGGATCGGGCTTTATGGCTACACCTTC.

The V call is TRBV5-6, the J call TRBJ2-3; 12 nucleotides match TRBD2. V lost 4 bases and J lost 4; bases outside the gene matches: 10. CDR3 size: 17 residues. The V gene's germline CDR1 is SGHDT and CDR2 YYEEEE. The CDR3 reads CASSPASSGRAPDTQYF. DNA for the CDR3: TGTGCCAGCAGCCCTGCTTCTAGCGGGAGGGCCCCAGATACGCAGTATTTT.

The rearrangement uses TRBV4-1 and TRBJ2-7, with 8 bases aligning to TRBD1. The ends lost 1 base at V and 6 bases at J; junction bases unmatched: 14. The CDR3 length is 17 residues. CDR1 and CDR2 (germline): MGHRA, YSYEKL. The CDR3, as DNA: TGCGCCAGCAGCCAAGTCTGGGGGGCAGGGGGCTTGGGCGAGCAGTACTTC. Translated, it gives CASSQVWGAGGLGEQYF.

V and J are TRBV29-1 and TRBJ2-1, with 9 bases matching TRBD2. Trimming removed 5 bases from V and 7 bases from J; junction bases left unmatched: 9. CDR1 is SQVTM and CDR2 is ANQGSEA in the germline V gene. The CDR3 length is 14 residues. DNA for the CDR3: TGCAGCGTTAGGCGGGAGGGCCTGCGAAATGAGCAGTTCTTC. Amino acid sequence: CSVRREGLRNEQFF.

The chain carries TRBV5-6 and TRBJ2-3; D uncertain. The V gene lost 0 bases and the J gene lost 5 bases, with 7 bases spanning the gap. Germline-derived CDR1 and CDR2 are SGHDT and YYEEEE. The CDR3 sequence is 13 residues long. CDR3 nucleotide sequence: TGTGCCAGCAGCTTGGTAGGCGGAGATACGCAGTATTTT. Its protein product is CASSLVGGDTQYF. The full variable domain, with the rest looked up from reference TRBV5-6 and TRBJ2-3, is DAGVTQSPTHLIKTRGQQVTLRCSPKSGHDTVSWYQQALGQGPQFIFQYYEEEERQRGNFPDRFSGHQFPNYSSELNVNALLLGDSALYLCASSLVGGDTQYFGPGTRLTVL.

This sequence joins TRBV5-1 and TRBJ2-7; maybe TRBD2 (6 bases). Looked up from germline, CDR1 is SGHRS and CDR2 is YFSETQ. This CDR3 is built from 16 residues. The V gene lost 3 bases and the J gene lost 5 bases, with 21 bases spanning the gap. The CDR3 DNA is TGCGCCAGCAGCTCCCAAATGGGACTCGGTGGCGACGAGCAGTACTTC. Translating gives CASSSQMGLGGDEQYF.

The chain employs TRBV9 and TRBJ2-1; 9 nucleotides align to TRBD2. With V trimmed by 0 bases and J by 4 bases, 11 bases remained unmatched. Germline CDR1 SGDLS, CDR2 YYNGEE. This CDR3 region has 18 residues. CDR3 bases: TGTGCCAGCAGCGTAGCGGGTAGCGGGGGCCTGGCGTACAATGAGCAGTTCTTC. Translating gives CASSVAGSGGLAYNEQFF.

The V gene is TRBV5-1, the J gene TRBJ2-4; TRBD1 matches 10 bases. The V gene end was trimmed by 4 bases and the J gene end by 5 bases; junction bases not matched to a gene: 9. The CDR3 runs 16 residues. Germline assignment: CDR1 SGHRS and CDR2 YFSETQ. In DNA form, the CDR3 reads TGCGCCAGCAGCCCTGGACAGGGGGGAACCCAAAACATTCAGTACTTC. Protein: CASSPGQGGTQNIQYF. Based on the CDR3 plus reference TRBV5-1 and TRBJ2-4, the full variable domain is KAGVTQTPRYLIKTRGQQVTLSCSPISGHRSVSWYQQTPGQGLQFLFEYFSETQRNKGNFPGRFSGRQFSNSRSEMNVSTLELGDSALYLCASSPGQGGTQNIQYFGAGTRLSVL.

The chain carries TRBV10-3 and TRBJ1-5; weak D call: TRBD1 (6 bases). Germline V gene lookup returns CDR1 ENHRY and CDR2 SYGVKD. The CDR3 has 14 amino acids. Between the trimmed V and J ends, which lost 6 bases and 3 bases, there was a span of 12 bases. In nucleotides, the CDR3 is TGTGCCATCAGCCCTCCAGGGGCCAATCAGCCCCAGCATTTT. Its translation is CAISPPGANQPQHF.

The chain carries TRBV7-3 and TRBJ2-2, with 16 bases aligning to TRBD2. The V segment lost 4 bases and the J segment 6 bases; nucleotides outside the gene matches: 2. Germline V CDR1 and CDR2: SGHTA, FQGTGA. This CDR3 spans 16 amino acids. This CDR3 is CASSSGLAGGAGELFF. The CDR3 DNA reads as TGTGCCAGCAGCTCGGGACTAGCGGGAGGGGCCGGGGAGCTGTTTTTT.

V and J are TRBV19 and TRBJ2-7, with 7 bases that match TRBD2. V trimming: 5 bases; J trimming: 5 bases; junction bases outside the gene matches: 18. Germline V gene data show CDR1 as LNHDA and CDR2 as SQIVND (reference sequence). CDR3 length equals 17 residues. CDR3 bases: TGTGCCAGTAGTCCTACAGCGGGACCCACTAATCGCAACGAGCAGTACTTC. The encoded protein is CASSPTAGPTNRNEQYF.

J is TRBJ2-2 and V is TRBV4-2; TRBD2 is a possible D gene (5 bases). This CDR3 has 18 amino acids. CDR1 is LGHNA and CDR2 is YNFKEQ in the germline V gene. Trimming removed 0 bases from V and 6 bases from J, with 20 bases in between. CDR3 sequence: CASSQDAGTSSPAGELFF. For the CDR3, the DNA is TGTGCCAGCAGCCAAGATGCCGGAACTAGTTCTCCGGCCGGGGAGCTGTTTTTT.

The V call is TRBV19, the J call TRBJ1-1; 9 nucleotides line up with TRBD1. Germline CDR1 is LNHDA and CDR2 is SQIVND (reference sequence). The trim removed 6 bases at V and 5 bases at J, leaving 7 bases unmatched. The CDR3 runs to 14 residues. The CDR3 region is CASSPGQGGTEAFF. The CDR3 nucleotides are TGTGCCAGTAGCCCGGGACAGGGAGGGACTGAAGCTTTCTTT.

The chain employs TRBV18 and TRBJ1-4; D remains ambiguous. The CDR3 length is 15 residues. Per germline, CDR1 KGHSH and CDR2 LQKENI. V dropped 0 bases and J dropped 0 bases, with 5 bases sitting between them. Written as DNA, the CDR3 is TGTGCCAGCTCACCACCGCAGACAACTAATGAAAAACTGTTTTTT. Translating it yields CASSPPQTTNEKLFF. Filled out from reference TRBV18 and TRBJ1-4, the complete variable domain reads NAGVMQNPRHLVRRRGQEARLRCSPMKGHSHVYWYRQLPEEGLKFMVYLQKENIIDESGMPKERFSAEFPKEGPSILRIQQVVRGDSAAYFCASSPPQTTNEKLFFGSGTQLSVL.

J is TRBJ1-3 and V is TRBV19; 8 bases agree with TRBD1. The CDR3 contains 12 residues. J lost 3 bases, V lost 10 bases, and 2 bases had no gene match. Germline CDR1 and CDR2: LNHDA and SQIVND (reference sequence). The CDR3: CATRGHGNTIYF. The CDR3 DNA is TGTGCCACCAGGGGGCATGGAAACACCATATATTTT.